Following are 3 T cell receptor beta chains from one sample sequenced in a study of blood T cells in healthy people across ages. A second PCR of roughly 6 to 12 cycles used a sample-barcoded 5' primer and a J-beta primer mix. TCRdb used MiXCR to reprocess the 5' RACE reads, holding one entry per CDR3 protein. This sample has around 690,000 distinct CDR3 sequences; approximately 50% occur once, and the top ten carry roughly 34%. The sequencing input was blood. All receptors come from a man aged 60-69 years in good health.

The chain couples TRBV3-1 to TRBJ2-1; D gene ambiguous. The end of the DNA aligns better with TRBJ2-7, so the J call may be wrong. This CDR3 comprises 12 residues. CDR1 and CDR2 from the germline V gene are LGHDT and YNNKEL (reference sequence). CDR3 sequence reads: CASSQGYNEQYF. In nucleotides, the CDR3 is TGTGCCAGCAGCCAGGGTTACAATGAGCAGTACTTC.

This chain connects TRBV5-6 to TRBJ1-2, with 8 bases identical to TRBD1. This CDR3 spans 15 amino acids. Trimming removed 0 bases from V and 3 bases from J; junction bases left unmatched: 4. Looked up from germline, CDR1 is SGHDT and CDR2 is YYEEEE. The CDR3 coding sequence is TGTGCCAGCAGCTTGGGGGACAGGTTCTACTATGGCTACACCTTC. Protein: CASSLGDRFYYGYTF. Full variable domain (outside the CDR3, taken from reference TRBV5-6 and TRBJ1-2): DAGVTQSPTHLIKTRGQQVTLRCSPKSGHDTVSWYQQALGQGPQFIFQYYEEEERQRGNFPDRFSGHQFPNYSSELNVNALLLGDSALYLCASSLGDRFYYGYTFGSGTRLTVV.

The chain recombines TRBV19 with TRBJ2-5, with 13 bases lining up with TRBD2. The DNA end favors TRBJ2-7, so the J call may be wrong. The CDR3 has 16 amino acids. Germline-derived CDR1 and CDR2 are LNHDA and SQIVND (reference sequence). CDR3 residues: CASSGPGLAGTYEQYF. DNA of the CDR3: TGTGCCAGTAGTGGTCCGGGACTAGCGGGGACCTACGAGCAGTACTTC.